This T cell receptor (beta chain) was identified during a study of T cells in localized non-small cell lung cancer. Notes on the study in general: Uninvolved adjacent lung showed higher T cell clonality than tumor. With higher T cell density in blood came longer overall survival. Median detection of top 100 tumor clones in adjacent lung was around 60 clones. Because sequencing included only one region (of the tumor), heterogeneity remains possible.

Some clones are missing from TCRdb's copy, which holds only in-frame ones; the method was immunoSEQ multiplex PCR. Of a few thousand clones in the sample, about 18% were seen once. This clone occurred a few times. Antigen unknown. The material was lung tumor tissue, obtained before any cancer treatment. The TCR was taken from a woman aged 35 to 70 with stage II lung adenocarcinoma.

The CDR3 sequence: CASSLEGDSNEQYF. The DNA of the CDR3 is TGTGCCAGCAGCTTGGAGGGGGACTCTAACGAGCAGTACTTC. The chain carries TRBV11-3 and TRBJ2-7, with D possibly being TRBD1 or TRBD2 (6 bases each). Trimming removed 3 bases at V and 5 bases at J, with 14 bases between. This CDR3 region has 14 residues. Germline assignment: CDR1 SGHNT and CDR2 YENEEA.